This is a list of T cell receptor beta chains from one sample in a study of shared clonotypes between healthy human individuals. Generated by immunoSEQ multiplex PCR, the TCRdb table keeps only in-frame clones and is missing some. This sample has more than 2 million clones; more than 90% occur once, and the top ten carry less than 0.15%. Sequencing used naive CD4+ T cells sorted from blood. The receptor source for this set is a man younger than 35 in good health. The CDR3 runs from the conserved cysteine through the conserved F or W. D genes are given only for firm matches. Rows may omit the clone size; those that give it use once, few, many or a size class.

D	V	length	size	J	CDR3	DNA
TRBD2	TRBV10-3	15	-	TRBJ2-7	CAISGATSGAYEQYF	TGTGCCATCAGTGGGGCGACTAGCGGGGCTTACGAGCAGTACTTC
-	TRBV5-4	13	-	TRBJ1-1	CASTQIKDAEAFF	TGTGCCAGCACCCAGATAAAGGACGCTGAAGCCTTCTTT
-	TRBV27	13	-	TRBJ2-5	CASSFGVGETQYF	TGTGCCAGCAGTTTCGGGGTGGGAGAGACCCAGTACTTC
-	TRBV5-6	17	-	TRBJ1-4	CASSLGPRGLPNEKLFF	TGTGCCAGCAGCTTGGGGCCCAGGGGCCTACCTAATGAAAAACTGTTTTTT
-	TRBV19	16	-	TRBJ1-6	CASSISYVNYNSPLHF	TGTGCCAGTAGTATTTCGTACGTAAACTATAATTCACCCCTCCACTTT
-	TRBV5-1	15	-	TRBJ2-2	CASSTRTVGSGELFF	TGCGCCAGCAGCACGAGGACTGTCGGGTCTGGGGAGCTGTTTTTT
TRBD2	TRBV5-1	16	once	TRBJ2-1	CASSLVAGVIYNEQFF	TGCGCCAGCAGCTTGGTGGCGGGGGTCATATACAATGAGCAGTTCTTC
-	TRBV6-1	12	-	TRBJ1-2	CASSEEGHGYTF	TGTGCCAGCAGTGAAGAGGGGCATGGCTACACCTTC
-	TRBV11-3	13	-	TRBJ2-3	CASSLDRWSTQYF	TGTGCCAGCAGCTTAGATCGTTGGAGTACGCAGTATTTT
-	TRBV7-2	14	-	TRBJ2-3	CASSPYLVSDTQYF	TGTGCCAGCAGCCCGTACCTGGTCTCCGATACGCAGTATTTT
-	TRBV5-1	15	-	TRBJ1-2	CASSLAPGLIVGYTF	TGCGCCAGCAGCTTGGCCCCGGGTCTGATCGTTGGCTACACCTTC
-	TRBV7-6	13	-	TRBJ2-7	CASSSTSDYEQYF	TGTGCCAGCAGCTCGACATCAGACTACGAGCAGTACTTC
-	TRBV4-1	17	-	TRBJ2-1	CASSQDGAPISYNEQFF	TGCGCCAGCAGCCAAGACGGGGCCCCGATCTCCTACAATGAGCAGTTCTTC
-	TRBV30	13	-	TRBJ2-2	CAWGGTNTGELFF	TGTGCCTGGGGGGGTACGAACACCGGGGAGCTGTTTTTT
TRBD1	TRBV11-2	15	-	TRBJ1-6	CASSSPTGTNSPLHF	TGTGCCAGCAGCTCCCCGACAGGGACGAATTCACCCCTCCACTTT
-	TRBV5-6	14	-	TRBJ2-2	CASATGLNTGELFF	TGTGCCAGCGCAACGGGACTGAACACCGGGGAGCTGTTTTTT
-	TRBV7-7	16	-	TRBJ1-1	CASSLVKRVVNTEAFF	TGTGCTAGCAGCTTAGTAAAGAGGGTTGTGAACACTGAAGCTTTCTTT
TRBD2	TRBV11-2	15	-	TRBJ2-7	CASSAGLLNPYEQYF	TGTGCCAGCAGCGCGGGACTATTAAATCCCTACGAGCAGTACTTC
TRBD2	TRBV2	15	-	TRBJ2-1	CASSPTSGVNNEQFF	TGTGCCAGCAGCCCAACTAGCGGGGTAAACAATGAGCAGTTCTTC
-	TRBV6-5	15	-	TRBJ1-2	CASSYSPVTNYGYTF	TGTGCCAGCAGTTACAGTCCGGTAACTAACTATGGCTACACCTTC
-	TRBV6-5	11	-	TRBJ2-7	CASLEAYEQYF	TGTGCCAGCTTGGAAGCGTACGAGCAGTACTTC
TRBD1	TRBV5-1	15	once	TRBJ1-4	CASSSRDRGREKLFF	TGCGCCAGCAGCTCCCGGGACAGGGGGCGTGAAAAACTGTTTTTT
-	TRBV7-2	14	-	TRBJ2-1	CASSFKAGYNEQFF	TGTGCCAGCAGCTTTAAAGCGGGTTACAATGAGCAGTTCTTC
-	TRBV5-4	14	-	TRBJ1-3	CASSLNVAGNTIYF	TGTGCCAGCAGCTTGAACGTAGCTGGAAACACCATATATTTT
-	TRBV21-1	16	once	TRBJ2-7	CASSSLIRQGAWEQYF	TGTGCCAGCAGCAGCTTGATCAGACAGGGGGCCTGGGAGCAGTACTTC
TRBD2	TRBV6-5	15	-	TRBJ2-5	CASSYLAAGRETQYF	TGTGCCAGCAGTTACTTGGCAGCGGGGCGAGAGACCCAGTACTTC
TRBD2	TRBV27	14	-	TRBJ2-3	CASSAGGGQHTQYF	TGTGCCAGCAGTGCCGGGGGGGGGCAACATACGCAGTATTTT
TRBD1	TRBV5-4	14	-	TRBJ2-7	CASSPSGQIYEQYF	TGTGCCAGCAGCCCGTCGGGACAGATATACGAGCAGTACTTC
-	TRBV9	15	-	TRBJ2-2	CASSGTAANTGELFF	TGTGCCAGCAGCGGGACGGCCGCGAACACCGGGGAGCTGTTTTTT
-	TRBV28	16	-	TRBJ1-4	CASSNRRQPTNEKLFF	TGTGCCAGCAGTAACCGAAGACAGCCCACTAATGAAAAACTGTTTTTT
-	TRBV29-1	13	once	TRBJ2-4	CSVGVGGKNIQYF	TGCAGCGTTGGGGTAGGAGGCAAAAACATTCAGTACTTC
TRBD2	TRBV9	15	-	TRBJ2-1	CASSVEAGDWNEQFF	TGTGCCAGCAGCGTAGAAGCGGGAGATTGGAATGAGCAGTTCTTC